This entry lists 21 T cell receptor beta chains sequenced from one sample in a study of blood T cell repertoires in COVID-19. Libraries were prepared by immunoSEQ multiplex PCR; TCRdb keeps only in-frame clonotypes and omits some of them. The table includes about 330,000 clones, 70% to 90% detected once. The sequencing input was PBMCs or T cells enriched from blood (not recorded which). The receptors were gathered from a woman aged 25 to 45 who had recovered from COVID-19.

The rearrangement uses TRBV19 and TRBJ1-2; 8 bases are a match to TRBD1. Per germline, CDR1 LNHDA and CDR2 SQIVND (reference sequence). V was pared by 6 bases and J by 6 bases, with 12 bases of the junction left unmatched. The CDR3 totals 15 residues. As DNA, the CDR3 is TGTGCCAGTAGGGGGGACAGGCCCCCGAGGGATGGCTACACCTTC. This codes for CASRGDRPPRDGYTF.

The genes are TRBV30 and TRBJ1-2, with D unclear. The CDR3 spans 13 residues. V was shortened by 5 bases and J by 4 bases, with 14 bases between the two germline ends. From germline, CDR1 is GTSNPN and CDR2 SVGIG (reference sequence). The CDR3 region is CAWEPGHSYGYTF. CDR3 nucleotide sequence: TGTGCCTGGGAACCCGGCCACAGCTATGGCTACACCTTC.

V usage is TRBV9 and J usage is TRBJ1-4, with D perhaps TRBD1 (6 bases). The V and J ends lost 4 bases and 11 bases respectively, with 15 bases between them. Per germline, CDR1 SGDLS and CDR2 YYNGEE. This CDR3 contains 13 residues. The DNA for the CDR3 is TGTGCCAGCAGCCCCGCGGGGGGCGCGAAACTGTTTTTT. Its protein is CASSPAGGAKLFF.

The chain joins TRBV12-3 or TRBV12-4 to TRBJ1-2; the D is unclear. V lost 2 bases and J 6 bases, leaving 7 bases between the germline ends. The CDR3 runs to 12 residues. In DNA form, the CDR3 reads TGTGCCAGCAGTTTATCCGGGGATGGCTACACCTTC. Translated, it gives CASSLSGDGYTF.

This CDR3 is CASSSGSGGPQHF. Here the CDR3 DNA reads TGTGCCAGCAGTTCGGGGTCCGGGGGGCCCCAGCATTTT. The chain joins TRBV28 to TRBJ1-5; D possibly corresponds to TRBD1 (5 bases). Germline V gives CDR1 MDHEN, CDR2 SYDVKM. The CDR3 loop spans 13 amino acids. Trimming removed 4 bases from V and 9 bases from J, with 13 bases in between.

The chain combines TRBV5-4 with TRBJ1-2; weak D call: TRBD1 (5 bases). Trimming pared 0 bases from V and 1 base from J, leaving 10 bases between. CDR3 length: 15 amino acids. The germline gives CDR1 SGHNT, CDR2 YYREEE (reference sequence). CDR3 coding DNA: TGTGCCAGCAGCTTGGTTCAGGGTAGTAACTATGGCTACACCTTC. Its protein is CASSLVQGSNYGYTF.

This clone was picked up a small number of times. The chain is built from TRBV7-9 and TRBJ1-2; 7 bases map to TRBD1. V gave up 2 bases and J gave up 7 bases; unmatched junction bases: 4. The CDR3 runs 13 residues. The germline gives CDR1 SEHNR, CDR2 FQNEAQ (reference sequence). CDR3: CASSLPQGTGYTF. The DNA for the CDR3 is TGTGCCAGCAGCTTACCACAGGGGACTGGCTACACCTTC.

The chain combines TRBV5-1 with TRBJ2-2; a possible D gene is TRBD1 (5 bases). The CDR3 extends over 14 amino acids. Trimming shortened V by 4 bases and J by 4 bases, and 11 bases separated the two germline ends. Germline V gives CDR1 SGHRS, CDR2 YFSETQ. The CDR3 DNA reads as TGCGCCAGCAGCATAGGACAACGCACCGGGGAGCTGTTTTTT. Amino acids: CASSIGQRTGELFF.

The chain recombines TRBV2 with TRBJ1-2, with 10 nucleotides matching TRBD1. Looked up from germline, CDR1 is SNHLY and CDR2 is FYNNEI. V dropped 10 bases and J dropped 6; count of bases not matched to a gene: 14. CDR3 length: 15 amino acids. The CDR3 DNA reads TGTGCCAACAATGGGGGACAGGGGTATTCGAATGGCTACACCTTC. It translates to CANNGGQGYSNGYTF.

The chain links TRBV5-6 to TRBJ1-1; 10 positions match TRBD1. The germline gives CDR1 SGHDT, CDR2 YYEEEE. This CDR3 region has 14 residues. The V gene end was trimmed by 4 bases and the J gene end by 4 bases; junction bases not matched to a gene: 4. CDR3 sequence reads: CASSAGTGATEAFF. CDR3 coding DNA: TGTGCCAGCAGCGCAGGGACAGGGGCCACTGAAGCTTTCTTT.

The V call is TRBV3-1 (or the pseudogene TRBV3-2), the J call TRBJ2-4; tentatively, D is TRBD1 (5 bases). From germline, CDR1 is LGHDT and CDR2 YNNKEL (reference sequence). This CDR3 spans 14 amino acids. Trimming shortened V by 4 bases and J by 2 bases, and 9 bases separated the two germline ends. Written as DNA, the CDR3 is TGTGCCAGCAGCCTCCAGGGAACCAAAAACATTCAGTACTTC. Amino acid sequence: CASSLQGTKNIQYF.

V usage is TRBV7-3 and J usage is TRBJ2-5, with D possibly being TRBD2 (5 bases). Germline V gene data show CDR1 as SGHTA and CDR2 as FQGTGA. With 5 bases removed from V and 0 bases from J, the gap between germline ends came to 7 bases. The CDR3 spans 13 residues. The CDR3 DNA is TGTGCCAGCAGCCCTAGCCACCAAGAGACCCAGTACTTC. The encoded protein is CASSPSHQETQYF.

The CDR3 DNA is TGTGCCAGTAGTAAACAGGGGGCCATGGGTCAGCCCCAGCATTTT. Translating it yields CASSKQGAMGQPQHF. The chain is built from TRBV19 and TRBJ1-5, with 9 bases aligning to TRBD1. In germline, CDR1 is LNHDA, CDR2 SQIVND (reference sequence). The CDR3 extends over 15 amino acids. The ends lost 4 bases at V and 6 bases at J; junction bases unmatched: 7.

This clone was picked up one time. The V and J genes are TRBV3-1 (or the pseudogene TRBV3-2) and TRBJ1-5; tentatively, D is TRBD1 (6 bases). The V end was cut by 2 bases, the J end by 2 bases, with 7 bases between. Looked up from germline, CDR1 is LGHDT and CDR2 is YNNKEL (reference sequence). The length of the CDR3 is 14 residues. CDR3 sequence: CASSQRQGNQPQHF. The CDR3, as DNA: TGTGCCAGCAGCCAAAGACAGGGCAATCAGCCCCAGCATTTT.

The chain combines TRBV7-9 with TRBJ2-1, with D maybe TRBD1 (5 bases). This CDR3 has 16 residues. V was shortened by 7 bases and J by 3 bases, with 19 bases between the two germline ends. CDR1 is SEHNR and CDR2 is FQNEAQ in the germline V gene (reference sequence). This CDR3 reads CASKMQGIDYYNEQFF. The CDR3 coding sequence is TGTGCCAGCAAAATGCAGGGTATTGATTACTACAATGAGCAGTTCTTC.

The chain combines TRBV19 with TRBJ2-7; 13 nucleotides agree with TRBD2. With V trimmed by 4 bases and J by 3 bases, 9 bases remained unmatched. Germline assignment: CDR1 LNHDA and CDR2 SQIVND (reference sequence). This CDR3 spans 17 amino acids. DNA for the CDR3: TGTGCCAGTAGTAAAGGGACTAGCGGGACTGGCTTCTACGAGCAGTACTTC. Translated: CASSKGTSGTGFYEQYF.

This clone was counted once. CDR3 bases: TGTGCCAGCTCACCCAATTCATTCACAGGAAACTATGGCTACACCTTC. Protein: CASSPNSFTGNYGYTF. The rearrangement joins TRBV18 to TRBJ1-2; TRBD1 is a possible D gene (5 bases). V gave up 3 bases and J gave up 2 bases, with 16 bases separating them. The CDR3 covers 16 residues. Germline values: CDR1 KGHSH, CDR2 LQKENI. Variable domain in full (rest from reference TRBV18 and TRBJ1-2): NAGVMQNPRHLVRRRGQEARLRCSPMKGHSHVYWYRQLPEEGLKFMVYLQKENIIDESGMPKERFSAEFPKEGPSILRIQQVVRGDSAAYFCASSPNSFTGNYGYTFGSGTRLTVV.

The V gene is TRBV9, the J gene TRBJ2-3, with D perhaps matching TRBD1 (6 bases). The V gene's germline CDR1 is SGDLS and CDR2 YYNGEE. With 4 bases removed from V and 2 bases from J, the gap between germline ends came to 17 bases. CDR3 length: 16 amino acids. CDR3 protein: CASSPSPRGYTDTQYF. CDR3 DNA: TGTGCCAGCAGCCCAAGCCCCAGGGGTTACACAGATACGCAGTATTTT.

The V and J genes are TRBV6-5 and TRBJ1-1; D unresolved. V was shortened by 0 bases and J by 2 bases, with 4 bases between the two germline ends. This CDR3 spans 13 amino acids. Germline V gives CDR1 MNHEY, CDR2 SVGAGI. The CDR3 bases are TGTGCCAGCAGTTACTCCCTTAACACTGAAGCTTTCTTT. It is translated as CASSYSLNTEAFF.

The chain carries TRBV7-8 and TRBJ1-6; TRBD1 agrees at 7 bases. Unmatched junction bases numbered 3, after V lost 7 bases and J lost 6 bases. This CDR3 contains 13 residues. Looked up from germline, CDR1 is SGHVS and CDR2 is FQNEAQ. The CDR3 nucleotides read TGTGCCAGCATGAGGGGGCTTAATTCACCCCTCCACTTT. Encoded protein: CASMRGLNSPLHF.

This chain connects TRBV11-2 to TRBJ1-2, with no clear D. The CDR3 has 14 residues. V shed 0 bases and J shed 1 base, with 6 bases lying between them. The V gene's germline CDR1 is SGHAT and CDR2 FQNNGV. CDR3 region: CASSLDRINYGYTF. CDR3 bases: TGTGCCAGCAGCTTAGACAGAATTAACTATGGCTACACCTTC.